The 19 T cell receptor beta chains given below trace back to one sample, sequenced in a study of shared T cell receptors in the human thymus. The method was immunoSEQ multiplex PCR; TCRdb's version includes in-frame clones alone and lacks a portion of them. The sample gives around 730,000 clones, 75% to 90% of which show up once; 0.0095% to 0.011% is in the top ten. These same records also appear under a second study, on human thymus T cells.

Input material: thymocytes. The receptors derive from a girl under three years old with a congenital heart defect.

The V gene is TRBV11-3, the J gene TRBJ2-2, with 7 positions matching TRBD1. This CDR3 has 16 amino acids. The V segment lost 4 bases and the J segment 4 bases; nucleotides outside the gene matches: 9. In germline, CDR1 is SGHNT, CDR2 YENEEA. The CDR3: CASSSLYRGGTGELFF. CDR3 nucleotides: TGTGCCAGCAGCTCACTATACAGGGGTGGCACCGGGGAGCTGTTTTTT.

Remarks on this clone: A junction end diverges from the germline sequence, so it may reflect a read error. The chain is built from TRBV10-3 and TRBJ1-2; D not resolved. The CDR3 contains 13 residues. The germline gives CDR1 ENHRY, CDR2 SYGVKD. The CDR3, as DNA: TGTGCCATCAGTGGGTTTCTAAACTATGGCCACACCTTC. It codes for CAISGFLNYGHTF.

This sequence joins TRBV28 and TRBJ2-7; 8 nucleotides align to TRBD2. The J segment lost 4 bases and the V segment lost 6 bases, leaving 11 bases of the junction unmatched. Germline CDR1 is MDHEN and CDR2 is SYDVKM. This CDR3 spans 15 amino acids. This CDR3 is CASRPGVAGRYEQYF. The CDR3 DNA follows: TGTGCCAGCAGACCCGGGGTAGCGGGGAGGTACGAGCAGTACTTC.

The chain couples TRBV27 to TRBJ1-2; D is unresolved. V lost 6 bases to trimming and J lost 5 bases, with 19 bases between them. Germline-derived CDR1 and CDR2 are MNHEY and SMNVEV (reference sequence). CDR3 length: 15 residues. CDR3 sequence reads: CASRQRLHWRYGYTF. The CDR3 DNA follows: TGTGCCAGCAGGCAGAGACTGCACTGGAGATATGGCTACACCTTC.

In its sample, this clone was seen once. This chain joins TRBV6-6 and TRBJ1-2; a possible D gene is TRBD1 (6 bases). The CDR3 totals 16 residues. The V end lost 2 bases, the J end lost 1 base, and 14 bases lay between the germline ends. Germline CDR1 and CDR2: MNHNY and SVGAGI (reference sequence). As DNA, the CDR3 is TGTGCCAGCAGTTACCTCAACCAGGGGTATAACTATGGCTACACCTTC. Its translation is CASSYLNQGYNYGYTF.

The rearrangement links TRBV28 to TRBJ2-3, with 8 bases that match TRBD2. The length of the CDR3 is 14 residues. Germline loops: CDR1 MDHEN, CDR2 SYDVKM. Trimming cost V 6 bases and J 2 bases; bases outside gene matches: 4. CDR3 protein: CASSRSGNTDTQYF. Here the CDR3 DNA reads TGTGCCAGCAGCCGTAGCGGGAACACAGATACGCAGTATTTT.

This chain connects TRBV25-1 to TRBJ1-4; D remains unclear. Trimming left V 5 bases short and J 0 bases short, with 10 bases between. From germline, CDR1 is MGHDK and CDR2 SYGVNS. The CDR3 length is 15 residues. CDR3 nucleotides: TGTGCCAGCAGTCTAGGCCTGGCAACTAATGAAAAACTGTTTTTT. Translating gives CASSLGLATNEKLFF.

This clone was found a few times. The chain has TRBV5-4 and TRBJ1-2, with 7 bases aligning to TRBD1. With V trimmed by 0 bases and J by 7 bases, 15 bases remained unmatched. Germline assignment: CDR1 SGHNT and CDR2 YYREEE (reference sequence). CDR3 size: 17 residues. In nucleotides, the CDR3 is TGTGCCAGCAGCTTGGGCGGGAGGGCAGGGGGAGATTGTGGCTACACCTTC. It yields the protein CASSLGGRAGGDCGYTF.

This sequence joins TRBV7-8 and TRBJ1-1, with TRBD1 matching 8 bases. CDR1 is SGHVS, CDR2 FQNEAQ, per germline. The length of the CDR3 is 16 residues. V lost 0 bases and J lost 2; bases outside the gene matches: 5. Here the CDR3 DNA reads TGTGCCAGCAGCTTAGCGCAGGGGGCGATTAACACTGAAGCTTTCTTT. Its protein product is CASSLAQGAINTEAFF. The full variable domain, its missing parts supplied by reference TRBV7-8 and TRBJ1-1, is GAGVSQSPRYKVAKRGQDVALRCDPISGHVSLFWYQQALGQGPEFLTYFQNEAQLDKSGLPSDRFFAERPEGSVSTLKIQRTQQEDSAVYLCASSLAQGAINTEAFFGQGTRLTVV.

The chain uses TRBV15 and TRBJ2-1; TRBD1 matches 11 bases. CDR3 size: 13 residues. Germline V gives CDR1 LNHNV, CDR2 YYDKDF (reference sequence). The J segment lost 5 bases and the V segment lost 7 bases, leaving 1 base of the junction unmatched. This CDR3 is CATTDRGHNEQFF. The CDR3 nucleotides are TGTGCCACCACGGACAGGGGGCACAATGAGCAGTTCTTC.

This CDR3 reads CASSLGQTPNYGYTF. CDR3 coding DNA: TGTGCCAGCAGCTTAGGACAGACACCAAACTATGGCTACACCTTC. The genes are TRBV7-9 and TRBJ1-2, with D tentatively TRBD1 (5 bases). The CDR3 totals 15 residues. Between the trimmed V and J ends, which lost 1 base and 2 bases, there was a span of 11 bases. Germline values: CDR1 SEHNR, CDR2 FQNEAQ (reference sequence).

The chain carries TRBV5-5 and TRBJ2-1; 7 bases are a match to TRBD1. The CDR3 is 16 amino acids. After removal of 4 bases from V and 3 bases from J, the junction contained 10 bases not matched to a gene. Germline V gene lookup returns CDR1 SGHKS and CDR2 YYEKEE (reference sequence). The DNA of the CDR3 is TGTGCCAGCAGCGGGACACCGGGACAGTGCTACAATGAGCAGTTCTTC. Translating it yields CASSGTPGQCYNEQFF.

The J gene is TRBJ1-2, the V gene TRBV27; maybe TRBD1 (6 bases). Deletions cut 3 bases from V and 0 bases from J, with 20 bases between. The CDR3 totals 18 residues. CDR1 and CDR2 (germline): MNHEY, SMNVEV (reference sequence). This CDR3 is CASSFSPGDLRANYGYTF. The CDR3 DNA reads as TGTGCCAGCAGTTTTTCCCCAGGGGACCTAAGAGCTAACTATGGCTACACCTTC.

The chain links TRBV4-1 to TRBJ1-2; 9 nucleotides agree with TRBD1. Germline CDR1 reads MGHRA; CDR2 reads YSYEKL. This CDR3 has 17 residues. The V and J ends lost 4 bases and 7 bases, in that order; junction bases with no gene match: 16. CDR3 loop: CASSPTVRDRAVSGYTF. The CDR3 DNA is TGCGCCAGCAGCCCTACAGTCCGGGACAGGGCGGTTAGTGGCTACACCTTC.

The V gene is TRBV13, the J gene TRBJ1-2; possibly TRBD1 for D (6 bases). The ends were cut back, 3 bases at V and 0 bases at J, with 14 bases in the middle. CDR1 and CDR2 (germline): PRHDT, FYEKMQ (reference sequence). The CDR3 sequence is 16 residues long. The chain's CDR3 is CASSFHTGPANYGYTF. CDR3 nucleotide sequence: TGTGCCAGCAGCTTTCATACAGGGCCAGCTAACTATGGCTACACCTTC.

This rearrangement joins TRBV9 to TRBJ1-2; 7 nucleotides agree with TRBD1. This CDR3 has 14 amino acids. Germline assignment: CDR1 SGDLS and CDR2 YYNGEE. Unmatched junction bases numbered 7, after V lost 3 bases and J lost 5 bases. CDR3 sequence: CASSGGDSPYGYTF. CDR3 in DNA: TGTGCCAGCAGCGGGGGGGACAGTCCATATGGCTACACCTTC.

The chain employs TRBV6-1 and TRBJ2-1; 7 bases match TRBD2. In germline, CDR1 is MNHNS, CDR2 SASEGT. With V trimmed by 2 bases and J by 8 bases, 6 bases remained unmatched. CDR3 length: 14 residues. CDR3 nucleotides: TGTGCCAGCAGTGAAAGGATAGGGAGGGATGAGCAGTTCTTC. Amino acids: CASSERIGRDEQFF.

This clone was detected once. The chain links TRBV30 to TRBJ1-2; tentatively, D is TRBD1 (6 bases). Deletions cut 7 bases from V and 0 bases from J, with 15 bases between. The germline V gene encodes CDR1 GTSNPN and CDR2 SVGIG (reference sequence). The CDR3 is 14 residues long. The CDR3 region is CAFIRDKTNYGYTF. CDR3 in DNA: TGTGCCTTCATCCGGGACAAGACTAACTATGGCTACACCTTC.

The genes are TRBV19 and TRBJ2-5, with D possibly being TRBD2 (7 bases). Germline V CDR1 and CDR2: LNHDA, SQIVND (reference sequence). The CDR3 covers 18 residues. V was pared by 5 bases and J by 5 bases, with 27 bases between. CDR3 DNA sequence: TGTGCCAGTAGTCCGCGGGGGCGGGGTGACTTTTTCGTGGAGACCCAGTACTTC. It is translated as CASSPRGRGDFFVETQYF.